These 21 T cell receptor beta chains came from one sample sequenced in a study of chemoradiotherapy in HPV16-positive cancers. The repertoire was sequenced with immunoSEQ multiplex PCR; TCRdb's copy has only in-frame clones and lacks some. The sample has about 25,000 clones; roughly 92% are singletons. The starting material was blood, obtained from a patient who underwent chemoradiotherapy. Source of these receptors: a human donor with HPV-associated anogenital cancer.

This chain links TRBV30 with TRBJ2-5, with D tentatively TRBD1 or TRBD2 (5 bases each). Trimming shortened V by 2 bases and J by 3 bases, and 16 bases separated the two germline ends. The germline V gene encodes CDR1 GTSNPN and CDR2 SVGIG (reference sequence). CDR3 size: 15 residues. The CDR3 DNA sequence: TGTGCCTGGAGTACCCGGGGCCCGCTGGAAGAGACCCAGTACTTC. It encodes CAWSTRGPLEETQYF.

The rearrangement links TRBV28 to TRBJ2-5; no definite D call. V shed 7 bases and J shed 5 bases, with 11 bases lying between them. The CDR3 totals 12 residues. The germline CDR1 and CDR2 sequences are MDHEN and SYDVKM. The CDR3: CASTHTQETQYF. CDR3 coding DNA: TGTGCCAGCACCCACACTCAGGAGACCCAGTACTTC.

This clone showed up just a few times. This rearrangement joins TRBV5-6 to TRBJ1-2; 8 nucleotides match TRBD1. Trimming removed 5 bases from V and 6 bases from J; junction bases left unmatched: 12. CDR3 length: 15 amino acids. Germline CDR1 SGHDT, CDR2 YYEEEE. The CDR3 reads CASSNGRTGLDGYTF. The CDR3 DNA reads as TGTGCCAGCAGTAACGGACGGACAGGGCTCGATGGCTACACCTTC.

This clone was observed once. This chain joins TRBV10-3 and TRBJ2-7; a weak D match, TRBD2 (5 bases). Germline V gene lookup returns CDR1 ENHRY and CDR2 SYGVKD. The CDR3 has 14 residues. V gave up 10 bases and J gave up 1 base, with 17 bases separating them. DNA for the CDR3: TGTGCCACCGACGACCGGGGAGATTCCTACGAGCAGTACTTC. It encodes CATDDRGDSYEQYF.

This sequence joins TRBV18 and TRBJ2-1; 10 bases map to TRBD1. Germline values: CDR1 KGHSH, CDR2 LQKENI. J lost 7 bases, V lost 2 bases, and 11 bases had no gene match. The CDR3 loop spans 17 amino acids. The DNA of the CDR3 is TGTGCCAGCTCACCATATCTAGAGACAGGGGGCATTAATGAGCAGTTCTTC. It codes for CASSPYLETGGINEQFF.

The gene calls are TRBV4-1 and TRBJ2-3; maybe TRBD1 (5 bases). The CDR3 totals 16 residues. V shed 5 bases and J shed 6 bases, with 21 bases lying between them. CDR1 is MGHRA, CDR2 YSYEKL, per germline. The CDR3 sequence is CASSKVTGNVPDTQYF. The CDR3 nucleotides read TGCGCCAGCAGCAAAGTTACAGGCAACGTGCCGGATACGCAGTATTTT.

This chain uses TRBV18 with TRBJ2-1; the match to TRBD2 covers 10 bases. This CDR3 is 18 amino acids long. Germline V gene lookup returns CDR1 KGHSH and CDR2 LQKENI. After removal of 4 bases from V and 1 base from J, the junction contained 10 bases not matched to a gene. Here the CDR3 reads CASSLGTSDLGSYNEQFF. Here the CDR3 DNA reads TGTGCCAGCTCACTAGGGACTAGCGACCTCGGTTCCTACAATGAGCAGTTCTTC. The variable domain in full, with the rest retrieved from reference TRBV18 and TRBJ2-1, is NAGVMQNPRHLVRRRGQEARLRCSPMKGHSHVYWYRQLPEEGLKFMVYLQKENIIDESGMPKERFSAEFPKEGPSILRIQQVVRGDSAAYFCASSLGTSDLGSYNEQFFGPGTRLTVL.

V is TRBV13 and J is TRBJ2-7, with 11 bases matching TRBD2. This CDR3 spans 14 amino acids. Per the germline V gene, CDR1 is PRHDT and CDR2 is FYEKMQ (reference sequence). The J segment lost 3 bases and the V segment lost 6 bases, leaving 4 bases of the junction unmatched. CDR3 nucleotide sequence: TGTGCCAGCAGGGACGGGACTAGCGGCTACGAGCAGTACTTC. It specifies CASRDGTSGYEQYF.

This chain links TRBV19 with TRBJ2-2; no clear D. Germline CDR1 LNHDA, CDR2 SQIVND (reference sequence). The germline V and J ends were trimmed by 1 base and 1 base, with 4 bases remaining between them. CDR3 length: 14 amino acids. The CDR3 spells CASSIVQNTGELFF. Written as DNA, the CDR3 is TGTGCCAGTAGTATAGTCCAGAACACCGGGGAGCTGTTTTTT.

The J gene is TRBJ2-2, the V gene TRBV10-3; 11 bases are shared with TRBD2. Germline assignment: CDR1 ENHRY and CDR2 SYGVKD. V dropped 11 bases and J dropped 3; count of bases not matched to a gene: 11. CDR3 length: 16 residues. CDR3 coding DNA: TGTGCCGCCAGGACTAGCGGGCAGTTGGACACCGGGGAGCTGTTTTTT. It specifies CAARTSGQLDTGELFF.

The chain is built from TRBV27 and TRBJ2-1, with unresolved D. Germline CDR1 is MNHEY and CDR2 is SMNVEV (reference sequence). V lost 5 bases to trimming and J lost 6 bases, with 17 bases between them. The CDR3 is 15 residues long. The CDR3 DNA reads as TGTGCCAGCAGTGGTAATTCCGCCCCAGGCAATGAGCAGTTCTTC. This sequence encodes CASSGNSAPGNEQFF.

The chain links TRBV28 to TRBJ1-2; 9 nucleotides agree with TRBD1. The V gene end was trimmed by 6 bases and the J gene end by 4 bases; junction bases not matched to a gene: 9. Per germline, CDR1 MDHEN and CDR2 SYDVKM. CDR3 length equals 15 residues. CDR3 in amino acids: CASSRLQGASYGYTF. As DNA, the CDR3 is TGTGCCAGCAGCCGGTTACAGGGGGCTTCCTATGGCTACACCTTC.

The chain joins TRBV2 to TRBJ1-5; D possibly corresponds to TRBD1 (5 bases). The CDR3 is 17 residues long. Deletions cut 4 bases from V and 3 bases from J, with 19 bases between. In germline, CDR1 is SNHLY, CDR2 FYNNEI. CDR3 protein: CASSGPGGGGINQPQHF. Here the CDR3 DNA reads TGTGCCAGCAGTGGCCCGGGGGGGGGAGGAATCAATCAGCCCCAGCATTTT.

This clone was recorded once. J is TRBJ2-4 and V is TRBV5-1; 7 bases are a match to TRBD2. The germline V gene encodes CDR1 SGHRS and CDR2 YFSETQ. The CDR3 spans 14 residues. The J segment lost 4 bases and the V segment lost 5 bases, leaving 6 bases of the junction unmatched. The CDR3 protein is CASRVAGAKNIQYF. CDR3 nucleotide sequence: TGCGCCAGCAGAGTTGCGGGAGCAAAAAACATTCAGTACTTC.

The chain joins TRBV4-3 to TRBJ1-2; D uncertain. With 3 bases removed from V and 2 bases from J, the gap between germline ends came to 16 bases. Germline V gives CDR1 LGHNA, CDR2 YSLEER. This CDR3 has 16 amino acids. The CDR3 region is CASSQNLGDRNYGYTF. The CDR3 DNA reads TGCGCCAGCAGCCAGAATTTAGGAGATAGGAACTATGGCTACACCTTC.

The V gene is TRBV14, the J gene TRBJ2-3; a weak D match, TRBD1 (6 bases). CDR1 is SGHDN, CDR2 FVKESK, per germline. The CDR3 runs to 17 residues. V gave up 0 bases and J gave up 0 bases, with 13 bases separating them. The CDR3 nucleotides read TGTGCCAGCAGCCAAGATAGGGGGAGTCCTAGCACAGATACGCAGTATTTT. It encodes CASSQDRGSPSTDTQYF.

CDR3 region: CASSLGTVKNIQYF. In DNA form, the CDR3 reads TGCGCCAGCAGCTTGGGGACAGTTAAAAACATTCAGTACTTC. The gene calls are TRBV5-1 and TRBJ2-4; perhaps TRBD1 as D (6 bases). V gave up 0 bases and J gave up 4 bases, with 8 bases separating them. The CDR3 totals 14 residues. Germline V gene lookup returns CDR1 SGHRS and CDR2 YFSETQ. Combining the CDR3 with reference TRBV5-1 and TRBJ2-4 gives the whole variable domain KAGVTQTPRYLIKTRGQQVTLSCSPISGHRSVSWYQQTPGQGLQFLFEYFSETQRNKGNFPGRFSGRQFSNSRSEMNVSTLELGDSALYLCASSLGTVKNIQYFGAGTRLSVL.

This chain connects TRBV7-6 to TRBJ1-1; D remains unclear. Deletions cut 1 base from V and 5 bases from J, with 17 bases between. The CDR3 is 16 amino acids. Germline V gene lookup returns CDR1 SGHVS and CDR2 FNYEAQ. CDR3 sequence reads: CASSLELRSANTEAFF. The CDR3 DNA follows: TGTGCCAGCAGCTTAGAACTCCGGTCGGCGAATACTGAAGCTTTCTTT.

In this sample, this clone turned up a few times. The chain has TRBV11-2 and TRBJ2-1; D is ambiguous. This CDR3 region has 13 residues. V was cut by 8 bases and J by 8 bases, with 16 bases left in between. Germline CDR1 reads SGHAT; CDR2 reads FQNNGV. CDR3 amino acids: CASVMGSGDEQFF. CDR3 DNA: TGTGCCAGCGTGATGGGATCGGGCGATGAGCAGTTCTTC.

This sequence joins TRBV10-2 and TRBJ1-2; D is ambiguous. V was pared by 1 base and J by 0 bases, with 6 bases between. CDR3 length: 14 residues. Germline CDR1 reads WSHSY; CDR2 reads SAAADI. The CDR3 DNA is TGCGCCAGCAGTGAGTTCCCCCCTAACTATGGCTACACCTTC. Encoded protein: CASSEFPPNYGYTF.

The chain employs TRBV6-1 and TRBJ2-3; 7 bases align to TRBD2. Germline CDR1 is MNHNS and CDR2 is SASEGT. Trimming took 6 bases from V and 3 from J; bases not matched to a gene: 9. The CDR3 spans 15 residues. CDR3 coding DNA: TGTGCCAGCAGAGGTCTAGCGGTCGGGACAGATACGCAGTATTTT. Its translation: CASRGLAVGTDTQYF.